Below are 13 T cell receptor beta chains sequenced from a single sample in a study of cytomegalovirus exposure and HLA in healthy donors. 60 Vbeta and 13 Jbeta primers were used in PCR. Measured with immunoSEQ multiplex PCR; TCRdb has only the in-frame clones, and not every one. The profile shows 200,000 or so clones, roughly 90% of them singletons. The sequenced material came from PBMCs. These receptors all stem from a girl under two years old in good health and CMV-seronegative.

CDR3 region: CASSLVSSGGWNTEAFF. The CDR3 DNA sequence: TGTGCCAGCAGCTTAGTTTCATCAGGGGGATGGAACACTGAAGCTTTCTTT. The genes are TRBV7-9 and TRBJ1-1, with 7 bases that match TRBD1. V was clipped by 1 base and J by 1 base; unmatched bases: 9. The germline gives CDR1 SEHNR, CDR2 FQNEAQ (reference sequence). The CDR3 has 17 amino acids.

In its sample, this clone was seen a few times. This chain uses TRBV6-5 with TRBJ2-7; 8 nucleotides match TRBD2. Germline CDR1 is MNHEY and CDR2 is SVGAGI. The CDR3 has 16 residues. V lost 2 bases and J lost 4; bases outside the gene matches: 10. The DNA for the CDR3 is TGTGCCAGCAGTTACCCGCGGGGGGCGGGGGAGTACGAGCAGTACTTC. Translated: CASSYPRGAGEYEQYF.

V and J are TRBV11-3 and TRBJ2-5; 9 bases fit TRBD2. The J call may be incorrect, as the DNA end agrees better with TRBJ2-7. There are 16 residues in the CDR3. Germline CDR1 reads SGHNT; CDR2 reads YENEEA. Here the CDR3 DNA reads TGTGCCAGCAGCTTCCGGGGCCTAGCGGGAACCCACGAGCAGTACTTC. It is translated as CASSFRGLAGTHEQYF.

This chain joins TRBV4-1 and TRBJ2-1; 16 nucleotides align to TRBD2. CDR1 and CDR2 (germline): MGHRA, YSYEKL. V lost 4 bases, J lost 2 bases, and 8 bases stayed unmatched. This CDR3 comprises 19 residues. Here the CDR3 reads CASSLGTSGRGRPYNEQFF. CDR3 bases: TGCGCCAGCAGCCTGGGGACTAGCGGGAGGGGTCGGCCCTACAATGAGCAGTTCTTC.

This clone occurred once. The chain combines TRBV7-7 with TRBJ2-5; the match to TRBD2 covers 9 bases. CDR1 is SSHAT and CDR2 is FNYEAQ in the germline V gene (reference sequence). This CDR3 region has 16 residues. J gave up 5 bases and V 2 bases, and 9 bases lay outside the gene matches. The CDR3 loop reads CASSLRSGRSGETQYF. The CDR3, as DNA: TGTGCCAGCAGCTTACGTAGCGGGAGATCGGGCGAGACCCAGTACTTC.

CDR3 amino acids: CASSQEGLGFNEQFF. The CDR3 DNA follows: TGCGCCAGCAGCCAGGAGGGACTAGGGTTCAATGAGCAGTTCTTC. The genes are TRBV4-1 and TRBJ2-1, with 8 bases that match TRBD2. Germline assignment: CDR1 MGHRA and CDR2 YSYEKL. The trim removed 3 bases at V and 6 bases at J, leaving 7 bases unmatched. The CDR3 is made up of 15 amino acids.

The rearrangement uses TRBV5-4 and TRBJ2-2; tentatively, D is TRBD1 (6 bases). The CDR3 has 17 amino acids. The V gene's germline CDR1 is SGHNT and CDR2 YYREEE (reference sequence). The V end lost 3 bases, the J end lost 7 bases, and 22 bases lay between the germline ends. Here the CDR3 reads CASSSRQTYRDGGELFF. In DNA, the CDR3 is TGTGCCAGCAGCTCACGACAAACTTACAGGGACGGCGGGGAGCTGTTTTTT.

V usage is TRBV30 and J usage is TRBJ2-2, with 7 bases matching TRBD2. This CDR3 spans 13 amino acids. The ends lost 5 bases at V and 5 bases at J; junction bases unmatched: 5. Looked up from germline, CDR1 is GTSNPN and CDR2 is SVGIG (reference sequence). This CDR3 is CAWARGVTGELFF. In nucleotides, the CDR3 is TGTGCCTGGGCTCGGGGGGTTACCGGGGAGCTGTTTTTT.

The chain couples TRBV30 to TRBJ2-2; 10 bases line up with TRBD2. The CDR3 covers 17 residues. Germline V lookup: CDR1 GTSNPN, CDR2 SVGIG (reference sequence). V lost 0 bases, J lost 0 bases, and 4 bases stayed unmatched. CDR3 amino acids: CAWSVASGGPNTGELFF. DNA for the CDR3: TGTGCCTGGAGTGTAGCTAGCGGGGGCCCGAACACCGGGGAGCTGTTTTTT.

In DNA, the CDR3 is TGTGCCAGCAGGTCTAGCGGGAAAAACGAGCAGTACTTC. Residues: CASRSSGKNEQYF. This chain joins TRBV2 and TRBJ2-5, with 9 positions matching TRBD2. The J call may be faulty, since TRBJ2-7 better matches the DNA end. Germline-derived CDR1 and CDR2 are SNHLY and FYNNEI. This CDR3 comprises 13 residues.

V is TRBV5-3 and J is TRBJ2-1; D uncertain. TRBV5-3 counts as an open reading frame of uncertain function. This CDR3 contains 16 residues. Trimming shortened V by 4 bases and J by 0 bases, and 14 bases separated the two germline ends. CDR3 residues: CARSPPRVSSYNEQFF. CDR3 DNA sequence: TGTGCCAGAAGCCCCCCAAGAGTAAGCTCCTACAATGAGCAGTTCTTC.

The rearrangement uses TRBV7-3 and TRBJ2-3; D is ambiguous. Germline values: CDR1 SGHTA, CDR2 FQGTGA. CDR3 size: 14 residues. Trimming took off 0 bases at V and 9 bases at J, with 13 bases between the two ends. In nucleotides, the CDR3 is TGTGCCAGCAGCTTAACCCCCACGACCAGGACGCAGTATTTT. This codes for CASSLTPTTRTQYF.

The gene calls are TRBV10-2 and TRBJ2-1, with TRBD2 identical over 10 bases. The CDR3 is 14 residues long. With 3 bases clipped from V and 8 bases from J, the junction kept 4 bases outside the gene matches. Germline-derived CDR1 and CDR2 are WSHSY and SAAADI. The CDR3 here is CASSDPGTSDEQFF. CDR3 DNA sequence: TGCGCCAGCAGTGACCCCGGGACTAGCGATGAGCAGTTCTTC.